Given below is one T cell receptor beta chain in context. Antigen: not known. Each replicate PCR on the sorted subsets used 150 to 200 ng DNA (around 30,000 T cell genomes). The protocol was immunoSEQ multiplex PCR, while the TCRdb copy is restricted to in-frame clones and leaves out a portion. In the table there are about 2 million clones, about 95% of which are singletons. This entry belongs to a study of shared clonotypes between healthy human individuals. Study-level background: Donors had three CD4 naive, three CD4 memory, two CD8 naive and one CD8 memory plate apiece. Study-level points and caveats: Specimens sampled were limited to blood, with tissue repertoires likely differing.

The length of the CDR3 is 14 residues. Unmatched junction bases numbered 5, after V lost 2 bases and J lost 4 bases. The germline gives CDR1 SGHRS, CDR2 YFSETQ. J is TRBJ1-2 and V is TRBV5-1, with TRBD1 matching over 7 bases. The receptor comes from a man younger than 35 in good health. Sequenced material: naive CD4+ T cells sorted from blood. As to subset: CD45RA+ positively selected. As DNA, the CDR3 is TGCGCCAGCAGCTTAAACGACAGGGCCTATGGCTACACCTTC. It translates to CASSLNDRAYGYTF.